A single sample gave rise to the 25 T cell receptor beta chains below, sequenced in a study of regulatory T cells in long-lasting Graves disease. Time point indicated: newly diagnosed GD, antithyroid drugs for less than 3 months. TCR sequences were obtained from RNA taken from PBMCs. Arm-PCR of CDR3 regions with iRepertoire HTBI primers generated TCR beta libraries. TCRdb reprocessed the multiplex PCR reads with MiXCR, giving one entry per CDR3 protein. The sample shows under 300,000 distinct CDR3 sequences, just over 20% of them seen only once. Sequencing was performed on peripheral blood mononuclear cells (PBMCs), taken at new diagnosis, from a patient treated with antithyroid drugs. The receptors here all came from a female donor with Graves disease.

This chain joins TRBV12-3 or TRBV12-4 and TRBJ2-7; unclear D gene. V was clipped by 4 bases and J by 3 bases, with 13 bases between them. The CDR3 has 14 residues. The CDR3 loop is CASSSMIGNYEQYF. CDR3 DNA: TGTGCCAGCAGTTCGATGATAGGTAACTACGAGCAGTACTTC.

This clonotype was picked up many times. The chain combines TRBV6-1 with TRBJ2-5; TRBD2 aligns across 9 bases. CDR1 is MNHNS and CDR2 is SASEGT in the germline V gene. The CDR3 loop spans 14 amino acids. J was trimmed by 2 bases and V by 6 bases; bases with no gene match: 4. The CDR3 sequence: CASRGGGGQETQYF. The CDR3 coding sequence is TGTGCCAGCAGGGGCGGGGGGGGACAAGAGACCCAGTACTTC.

In its sample, this clonotype was seen many times. DNA of the CDR3: TGTGCCACCAGCAAAAGGGGACAAATCACGGATACGCAGTATTTT. Protein sequence: CATSKRGQITDTQYF. The chain joins TRBV15 to TRBJ2-3; the D gene is possibly TRBD1 (6 bases). This CDR3 comprises 15 residues. Trimming removed 4 bases from V and 6 bases from J, with 17 bases in between. CDR1 and CDR2 (germline): LNHNV, YYDKDF (reference sequence).

The CDR3 coding sequence is TGTGCCAGCAGCGTAGGTTCGGGGAAAGAGACCCAGTACTTC. Residues: CASSVGSGKETQYF. The chain links TRBV9 to TRBJ2-5; TRBD2 is a possible D gene (5 bases). Germline V gene lookup returns CDR1 SGDLS and CDR2 YYNGEE. V shed 0 bases and J shed 3 bases, with 9 bases lying between them. The CDR3 runs to 14 residues.

This clonotype was found many times. The CDR3 DNA reads TGCAGTGCTAGAGGACAGGTGGCCACTGAAGCTTTCTTT. Protein product: CSARGQVATEAFF. The V gene is TRBV20-1, the J gene TRBJ1-1, with D possibly being TRBD1 (6 bases). This CDR3 is 13 amino acids long. V lost 1 base to trimming and J lost 4 bases, with 10 bases between them. Germline V CDR1 and CDR2: DFQATT, SNEGSKA (reference sequence).

The CDR3 nucleotides are TGTGCCAGCAGTTTATCCACGGCCTATTACACCGGGGAGCTGTTTTTT. It specifies CASSLSTAYYTGELFF. The chain carries TRBV27 and TRBJ2-2; D remains unclear. With 0 bases removed from V and 3 bases from J, the gap between germline ends came to 11 bases. This CDR3 comprises 16 residues. CDR1 is MNHEY and CDR2 is SMNVEV in the germline V gene (reference sequence).

The chain couples TRBV7-2 to TRBJ1-4; TRBD1 agrees at 8 bases. This CDR3 has 15 amino acids. Trimming removed 5 bases from V and 5 bases from J; junction bases left unmatched: 7. The germline V gene has CDR1 SGHTA and CDR2 FQGNSA. For the CDR3, the DNA is TGTGCCAGCAGCCCCCCAGGGGGCCTCAATGAAAAACTGTTTTTT. Protein product: CASSPPGGLNEKLFF.

This clonotype was observed a handful of times. J is TRBJ2-7 and V is TRBV7-9, with D possibly TRBD2 on 6 matching bases. Trimming cost V 0 bases and J 5 bases, with 17 bases left between them. Germline CDR1 and CDR2: SEHNR and FQNEAQ (reference sequence). This CDR3 spans 16 amino acids. The CDR3 DNA follows: TGTGCCAGCAGCTTAGCCTTTCTTTTGGGGGGAGACGAGCAGTACTTC. Protein sequence: CASSLAFLLGGDEQYF.

This clonotype appeared many times. The chain joins TRBV20-1 to TRBJ1-1; a weak D match, TRBD1 (5 bases). The CDR3 is made up of 16 amino acids. Looked up from germline, CDR1 is DFQATT and CDR2 is SNEGSKA (reference sequence). Trimming took 0 bases from V and 1 from J, leaving 15 bases between them. CDR3 DNA sequence: TGCAGTGCTAGAGACCCCTCAACAACAGGGAACACTGAAGCTTTCTTT. Its translation: CSARDPSTTGNTEAFF.

This clonotype has ten or more counts. Here the CDR3 DNA reads TGTGCCAGCAGCCCCGGGTCCTACGAGCAGTACTTC. It is translated as CASSPGSYEQYF. V usage is TRBV18 and J usage is TRBJ2-7; D uncertain. Looked up from germline, CDR1 is KGHSH and CDR2 is LQKENI. This CDR3 region has 12 residues. V shed 8 bases and J shed 1 base, with 9 bases lying between them.

This clonotype was found many times. This chain joins TRBV5-5 and TRBJ2-3, with 8 bases matching TRBD2. This CDR3 is 15 amino acids long. The germline CDR1 and CDR2 sequences are SGHKS and YYEKEE (reference sequence). V gave up 2 bases and J gave up 1 base; unmatched junction bases: 3. The CDR3 DNA reads TGTGCCAGCAGCTTAGCCGGGAGGGGCACAGATACGCAGTATTTT. Residues: CASSLAGRGTDTQYF.

As concerns this clonotype: A read error may explain this, as a much larger clone is one base away. V usage is TRBV10-1 and J usage is TRBJ1-1; 9 bases agree with TRBD1. The CDR3 runs 16 residues. The V gene end was trimmed by 8 bases and the J gene end by 5 bases; junction bases not matched to a gene: 15. Germline values: CDR1 WNHNN, CDR2 SYGVQD (reference sequence). CDR3 DNA: TGCGCCAGCGGCTCAGACAGGGGGAAAGGTTCGACTGAAGCTTTCTTT. This encodes CASGSDRGKGSTEAFF.

This clonotype was counted ten times or more. The chain recombines TRBV28 with TRBJ2-3, with 11 bases fitting TRBD2. V gave up 5 bases and J gave up 4 bases; unmatched junction bases: 8. This CDR3 has 16 residues. CDR1 is MDHEN, CDR2 SYDVKM, per germline. DNA for the CDR3: TGTGCCAGCAGTCCCCTTGGTAGCGGGGGGGCAGATACGCAGTATTTT. Encoded protein: CASSPLGSGGADTQYF.

This clonotype was recorded a few times. The gene calls are TRBV20-1 and TRBJ1-5, with 7 bases aligning to TRBD1. Germline CDR1 DFQATT, CDR2 SNEGSKA (reference sequence). The CDR3 contains 13 residues. J gave up 5 bases and V 3 bases, and 4 bases lay outside the gene matches. In DNA, the CDR3 is TGCAGTGCTAGTCTAGGGGGCGATCAGCCCCAGCATTTT. As protein: CSASLGGDQPQHF.

This clonotype was seen ten or more times. The chain is built from TRBV4-1 and TRBJ2-1; 7 nucleotides agree with TRBD1. CDR3 size: 17 residues. The V and J ends lost 0 bases and 0 bases, in that order; junction bases with no gene match: 5. The germline CDR1 and CDR2 sequences are MGHRA and YSYEKL. The CDR3 DNA reads TGCGCCAGCAGCCAAGACGGACAGGCCAGCTCCTACAATGAGCAGTTCTTC. As protein: CASSQDGQASSYNEQFF.

The gene calls are TRBV7-2 and TRBJ2-2, with unresolved D. This CDR3 has 11 residues. V lost 5 bases and J 7 bases, leaving 5 bases between the germline ends. CDR1 SGHTA and CDR2 FQGNSA come from the germline V gene. The CDR3 DNA reads TGTGCCAGCAGCCCGGGCGGGGAGCTGTTTTTT. Protein: CASSPGGELFF.

This clonotype appeared a few times. The J gene is TRBJ1-3, the V gene TRBV7-2; D unclear. Germline lookup yields CDR1 SGHTA and CDR2 FQGNSA. The CDR3 is 16 residues long. The V and J ends lost 1 base and 7 bases respectively, with 17 bases between them. CDR3 in DNA: TGTGCCAGCAGCTTAGGAGGATCCCCCCAAGGGAACACCATATATTTT. This codes for CASSLGGSPQGNTIYF.

The rearrangement uses TRBV7-3 and TRBJ2-1; TRBD1 aligns across 10 bases. The CDR3 runs to 15 residues. Germline V gene data show CDR1 as SGHTA and CDR2 as FQGTGA. The J segment lost 7 bases and the V segment lost 5 bases, leaving 8 bases of the junction unmatched. The CDR3: CASSLRQGAFNEQFF. The DNA of the CDR3 is TGTGCCAGCAGCCTAAGACAGGGGGCCTTTAATGAGCAGTTCTTC.

This clonotype was counted many times. The V and J genes are TRBV20-1 and TRBJ1-5; D might be TRBD1 (6 bases). This CDR3 has 13 residues. CDR1 is DFQATT, CDR2 SNEGSKA, per germline (reference sequence). V lost 7 bases and J lost 1, with 11 bases in between. Written as DNA, the CDR3 is TGCAGTGTCGGACAGAGCAGCAATCAGCCCCAGCATTTT. This codes for CSVGQSSNQPQHF.

The V gene is TRBV2, the J gene TRBJ1-1, with D possibly matching TRBD1 (5 bases). V was clipped by 2 bases and J by 6 bases, with 16 bases between them. In germline, CDR1 is SNHLY, CDR2 FYNNEI. The CDR3 loop spans 15 amino acids. The chain's CDR3 is CASSEPGPSVPEAFF. The CDR3 bases are TGTGCCAGCAGTGAACCGGGACCCAGCGTCCCTGAAGCTTTCTTT.

There are many counts of this clonotype. DNA of the CDR3: TGTGCCACCAGCAGAGATCGATTGGGGGCTGATACGCAGTATTTT. It specifies CATSRDRLGADTQYF. The V and J genes are TRBV15 and TRBJ2-3; a weak D match, TRBD1 (6 bases). The CDR3 is 15 amino acids. Deletions cut 0 bases from V and 6 bases from J, with 13 bases between. The V gene's germline CDR1 is LNHNV and CDR2 YYDKDF (reference sequence).

The genes are TRBV4-1 and TRBJ1-3, with D unclear. The CDR3 extends over 15 amino acids. V lost 7 bases and J 0 bases, leaving 13 bases between the germline ends. CDR1 and CDR2 (germline): MGHRA, YSYEKL. CDR3 sequence reads: CASTSRIDSGNTIYF. The DNA for the CDR3 is TGCGCCAGCACCTCAAGGATCGACTCTGGAAACACCATATATTTT.

This clonotype came up a few times. The chain is built from TRBV7-9 and TRBJ2-3; tentatively, D is TRBD1 or TRBD2 (5 bases each). The CDR3 is 14 amino acids. In germline, CDR1 is SEHNR, CDR2 FQNEAQ (reference sequence). V was pared by 5 bases and J by 2 bases, with 11 bases between. CDR3 amino acids: CASSQGRNTDTQYF. The DNA for the CDR3 is TGTGCCAGCAGCCAGGGACGGAACACAGATACGCAGTATTTT.

This clonotype occurred a few times. This chain links TRBV20-1 with TRBJ2-1, with D unresolved. The CDR3 covers 10 residues. V dropped 3 bases and J dropped 9 bases, with 6 bases sitting between them. In germline, CDR1 is DFQATT, CDR2 SNEGSKA (reference sequence). CDR3 sequence (DNA): TGCAGTGCTAGTGACGGTGAGCAGTTCTTC. Residues: CSASDGEQFF.

There are many counts of this clonotype. The chain combines TRBV6-1 with TRBJ2-2; D gene uncertain. Between the trimmed V and J ends, which lost 5 bases and 2 bases, there was a span of 6 bases. Looked up from germline, CDR1 is MNHNS and CDR2 is SASEGT. The CDR3 is made up of 13 amino acids. CDR3: CASSRINTGELFF. The CDR3 DNA reads as TGTGCCAGCAGTCGAATCAACACCGGGGAGCTGTTTTTT.